The sequence of this T cell receptor (beta chain) was determined in a study of T cell changes during pregnancy in multiple sclerosis. The CDR3 has 13 amino acids. Looked up from germline, CDR1 is GTSNPN and CDR2 is SVGIG (reference sequence). Trimming removed 2 bases at V and 4 bases at J, with 11 bases between. The method was immunoSEQ multiplex PCR; TCRdb's version includes in-frame clones alone and lacks a portion of them. Found here are some 70,000 clones, 90% of them singletons; the top ten hold around 1.6%. The sample here was peripheral blood, taken in the third trimester of pregnancy. The chain links TRBV30 to TRBJ1-1, with TRBD1 as a possible D gene (5 bases). This clonotype originated in a female donor with multiple sclerosis, enrolled in a pregnancy study. Here the CDR3 DNA reads TGTGCCTGGAGTTTGGGTCAGGGCACTGAAGCTTTCTTT. It specifies CAWSLGQGTEAFF.